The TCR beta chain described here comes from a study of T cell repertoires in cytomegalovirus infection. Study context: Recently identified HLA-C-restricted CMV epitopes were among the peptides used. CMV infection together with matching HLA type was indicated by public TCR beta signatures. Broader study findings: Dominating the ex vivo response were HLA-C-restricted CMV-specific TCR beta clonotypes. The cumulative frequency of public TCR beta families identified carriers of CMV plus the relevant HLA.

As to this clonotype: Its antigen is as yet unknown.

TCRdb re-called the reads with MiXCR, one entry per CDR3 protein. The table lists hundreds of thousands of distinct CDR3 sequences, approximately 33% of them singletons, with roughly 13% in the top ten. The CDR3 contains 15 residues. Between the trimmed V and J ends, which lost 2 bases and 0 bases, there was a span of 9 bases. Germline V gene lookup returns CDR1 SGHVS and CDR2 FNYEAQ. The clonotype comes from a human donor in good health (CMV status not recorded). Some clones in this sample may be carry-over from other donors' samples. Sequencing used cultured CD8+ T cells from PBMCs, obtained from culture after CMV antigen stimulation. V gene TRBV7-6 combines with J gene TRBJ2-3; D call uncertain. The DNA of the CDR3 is TGTGCCAGCAGCTTAATGGCCGGTAGCACAGATACGCAGTATTTT. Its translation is CASSLMAGSTDTQYF.